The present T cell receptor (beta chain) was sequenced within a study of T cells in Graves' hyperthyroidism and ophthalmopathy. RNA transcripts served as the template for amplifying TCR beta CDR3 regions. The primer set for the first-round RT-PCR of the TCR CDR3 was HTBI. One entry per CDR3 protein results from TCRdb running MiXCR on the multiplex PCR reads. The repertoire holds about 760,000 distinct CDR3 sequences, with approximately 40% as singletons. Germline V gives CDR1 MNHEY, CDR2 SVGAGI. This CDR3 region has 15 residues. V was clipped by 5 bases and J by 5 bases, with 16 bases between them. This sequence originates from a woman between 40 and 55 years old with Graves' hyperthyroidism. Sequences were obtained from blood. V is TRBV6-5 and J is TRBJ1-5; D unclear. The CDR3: CASSPQGYGDQPQHF. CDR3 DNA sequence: TGTGCCAGCAGTCCCCAAGGGTACGGGGATCAGCCCCAGCATTTT.